The source of this T cell receptor (beta chain) is a study of shared clonotypes between healthy human individuals. This clone was seen many times. The target antigen is unknown. Division of CD4+ cells produced a CD45RA+ naive subset and a CD45RA-negative memory subset. Study conclusions and caveats: Blood was the only sampled material, and tissue repertoires likely differ.

Some clones are missing from TCRdb's copy, which holds only in-frame ones; the method was immunoSEQ multiplex PCR. The profile shows around 1,000,000 clones, around three quarters of them singletons. Looked up from germline, CDR1 is SGHNT and CDR2 is YYREEE (reference sequence). The CDR3 length is 12 residues. Trimming removed 5 bases at V and 0 bases at J, with 5 bases between. The chain recombines TRBV5-4 with TRBJ1-1; D is undetermined. Sequencing was performed on memory CD4+ T cells from PBMCs. Noted subset: CD45RA-negative fraction. The clonotype comes from a man between 18 and 29 years old in good health. Some clones in this sample may be carry-over from other donors' samples. This CDR3 is CASRGMNTEAFF. The CDR3, as DNA: TGTGCCAGCAGGGGGATGAACACTGAAGCTTTCTTT.